Presented here are 12 T cell receptor beta chains from one specimen sequenced in a study of blood T cell repertoires in COVID-19. TCRdb's table, derived via immunoSEQ multiplex PCR, lists solely in-frame clones and lacks some. The top ten clones hold around 0.8% of a sample with a few hundred thousand clones, around 90% of them seen once. Specimen: peripheral blood. Receptors were obtained from a woman aged 25-40 years with acute or convalescent COVID-19.

This clone occurred once. The V gene is TRBV12-5, the J gene TRBJ2-7; 8 nucleotides agree with TRBD1. V dropped 6 bases and J dropped 5; count of bases not matched to a gene: 9. Per the germline V gene, CDR1 is LGHNT and CDR2 is FRNRAP. The length of the CDR3 is 14 residues. The CDR3 DNA reads TGTGCTAGTGGGATCGGGACAGGTAACAACGAGCAGTACTTC. Translation: CASGIGTGNNEQYF.

This clone was counted between two and nine times. This chain uses TRBV4-3 with TRBJ2-7; 8 bases line up with TRBD2. Germline V lookup: CDR1 LGHNA, CDR2 YSLEER. This CDR3 is built from 14 residues. V gave up 4 bases and J gave up 4 bases; unmatched junction bases: 6. DNA for the CDR3: TGCGCCAGCAGCCCTGGACTAGCCAGATACGAGCAGTACTTC. This sequence encodes CASSPGLARYEQYF.

The chain has TRBV19 and TRBJ2-1; 10 bases are shared with TRBD1. J gave up 5 bases and V 3 bases, and 7 bases lay outside the gene matches. CDR1 is LNHDA and CDR2 is SQIVND in the germline V gene (reference sequence). This CDR3 spans 16 amino acids. CDR3 protein: CASSIKGTGVNNEQFF. The CDR3 nucleotides read TGTGCCAGTAGTATTAAGGGGACAGGGGTGAACAATGAGCAGTTCTTC.

The chain is built from TRBV7-9 and TRBJ2-3; 7 bases are a match to TRBD2. The length of the CDR3 is 15 residues. CDR1 is SEHNR and CDR2 is FQNEAQ in the germline V gene (reference sequence). V trimming: 4 bases; J trimming: 3 bases; junction bases outside the gene matches: 7. The CDR3 loop reads CASSWGGGMTDTQYF. The CDR3 region has the DNA TGTGCCAGCAGCTGGGGGGGAGGAATGACAGATACGCAGTATTTT.

This chain joins TRBV6-4 and TRBJ2-3; TRBD2 matches at 10 bases. Germline CDR1 and CDR2: MRHNA and SNTAGT. J was trimmed by 3 bases and V by 6 bases; bases with no gene match: 9. The CDR3 loop spans 16 amino acids. CDR3 sequence reads: CASSRLAGEVTDTQYF. As DNA, the CDR3 is TGTGCCAGCAGCCGACTAGCGGGCGAGGTAACAGATACGCAGTATTTT.

This chain joins TRBV19 and TRBJ2-1, with 7 bases aligning to TRBD1. The CDR3 spans 15 residues. J was trimmed by 0 bases and V by 2 bases; bases with no gene match: 1. Per the germline V gene, CDR1 is LNHDA and CDR2 is SQIVND (reference sequence). This CDR3 reads CASSIRGHSYNEQFF. CDR3 in DNA: TGTGCCAGTAGTATAAGGGGGCACTCCTACAATGAGCAGTTCTTC. Full variable domain (remainder filled in from reference TRBV19 and TRBJ2-1): DGGITQSPKYLFRKEGQNVTLSCEQNLNHDAMYWYRQDPGQGLRLIYYSQIVNDFQKGDIAEGYSVSREKKESFPLTVTSAQKNPTAFYLCASSIRGHSYNEQFFGPGTRLTVL.

The V gene is TRBV10-2, the J gene TRBJ2-3; TRBD1 matches at 9 bases. The ends lost 6 bases at V and 1 base at J; junction bases unmatched: 5. The germline gives CDR1 WSHSY, CDR2 SAAADI. The CDR3 spans 15 residues. DNA for the CDR3: TGCGCCAGCAGACCCAGGACAGGGGGCACAGATACGCAGTATTTT. It codes for CASRPRTGGTDTQYF.

A single count supports this clone. The chain is built from TRBV9 and TRBJ2-7; TRBD2 aligns across 8 bases. Germline values: CDR1 SGDLS, CDR2 YYNGEE. This CDR3 region has 17 residues. V was clipped by 4 bases and J by 0 bases; unmatched bases: 12. This chain's CDR3 is CASSPTSGLPSSYEQYF. CDR3 coding DNA: TGTGCCAGCAGCCCTACTAGCGGCCTCCCGAGCTCCTACGAGCAGTACTTC. Supplemented by reference TRBV9 and TRBJ2-7, the full variable domain reads DSGVTQTPKHLITATGQRVTLRCSPRSGDLSVYWYQQSLDQGLQFLIQYYNGEERAKGNILERFSAQQFPDLHSELNLSSLELGDSALYFCASSPTSGLPSSYEQYFGPGTRLTVT.

A single count supports this clone. The gene calls are TRBV30 and TRBJ1-2; D uncertain. V gave up 1 base and J gave up 6 bases, with 12 bases separating them. The length of the CDR3 is 13 residues. Germline CDR1 is GTSNPN and CDR2 is SVGIG (reference sequence). CDR3 coding DNA: TGTGCCTGGAGTGGCCAACTTCAACATGGCTACACCTTC. It specifies CAWSGQLQHGYTF.

This chain uses TRBV19 with TRBJ2-7; D is perhaps TRBD2 (5 bases). The CDR3 length is 14 residues. Germline CDR1 LNHDA, CDR2 SQIVND (reference sequence). The V and J ends lost 6 bases and 4 bases respectively, with 16 bases between them. The DNA for the CDR3 is TGTGCCAGTAGCTTCGGGGTCAGCTTATACGAGCAGTACTTC. Its protein product is CASSFGVSLYEQYF.

The J gene is TRBJ1-1, the V gene TRBV14, with 8 bases fitting TRBD1. J was trimmed by 2 bases and V by 4 bases; bases with no gene match: 9. The CDR3 is made up of 16 amino acids. CDR1 is SGHDN and CDR2 is FVKESK in the germline V gene. The CDR3 coding sequence is TGTGCCAGCAGCCCGAGGACAGGGACGTCCAACACTGAAGCTTTCTTT. Its translation is CASSPRTGTSNTEAFF.

CDR3 protein: CASRRLANEQFF. CDR3 DNA sequence: TGTGCCAGCAGGAGACTAGCGAATGAGCAGTTCTTC. V is TRBV27 and J is TRBJ2-1; the match to TRBD2 covers 8 bases. Unmatched junction bases numbered 2, after V lost 6 bases and J lost 7 bases. Germline CDR1 is MNHEY and CDR2 is SMNVEV (reference sequence). CDR3 size: 12 residues.